These 5 T cell receptor beta chains share one sample of origin, sequenced in a study of glioma-infiltrating T cells (TCRdb year 2016). Sequencing was performed on an Illumina MiSeq. TCR alpha and beta CDR3 regions were amplified with the iRepertoire nested amplicon-rescue multiplex PCR (arm-PCR) platform from RNA. TCRdb reanalyzed the raw reads on its own, using fastp at Q25 for trimming and MiXCR for clone calling, and kept in-frame beta chains. All rows with the same CDR3 protein become a single entry with the most common DNA and genes. The sample table lists about 180,000 distinct CDR3 sequences, 43% of them with a count of one. The ten top clones hold roughly 5.4% of the sample. Sequencing was performed on glioma tissue, nonneoplastic brain tissue, or PBMCs (not recorded which). Receptors originate from a human donor with low-grade glioma or glioblastoma, undergoing nonglioma brain surgery, or in good health (not recorded which).

With respect to this clonotype: This may arise from a read error, as a much more abundant clone is one base away. This chain links TRBV7-2 with TRBJ1-6; D remains unclear. Per germline, CDR1 SGHTA and CDR2 FQGNSA. The CDR3 is made up of 15 amino acids. The ends were cut back, 3 bases at V and 7 bases at J, with 13 bases in the middle. The CDR3 protein is CASSFRRRANSPLHF. CDR3 nucleotides: TGTGCCAGCAGCTTTCGACGGAGAGCCAATTCACCCCTCCACTTT.

Notes on this clonotype: A much larger clone differs by one base, so this may be a read error. The chain is built from TRBV12-3 or TRBV12-4 and TRBJ1-2; 7 nucleotides line up with TRBD1. The CDR3 is 14 amino acids. CDR3 bases: TGTGCCAGCAGTAGGGACAGTACTAACTATGGCTTCACCTTC. Its protein is CASSRDSTNYGFTF.

This clonotype was seen a few times. The CDR3 DNA reads TGTGCCAGCAGTGAACTCCAGGGTTCCTACGAGCAGTACTTC. It specifies CASSELQGSYEQYF. V gene TRBV2 combines with J gene TRBJ2-7, with D perhaps matching TRBD1 (5 bases). Looked up from germline, CDR1 is SNHLY and CDR2 is FYNNEI. This CDR3 is 14 amino acids long. V lost 2 bases to trimming and J lost 1 base, with 9 bases between them.

V is TRBV5-5 and J is TRBJ2-1, with unresolved D. Per the germline V gene, CDR1 is SGHKS and CDR2 is YYEKEE (reference sequence). Trimming left V 0 bases short and J 10 bases short, with 11 bases between. CDR3 length: 13 residues. Written as DNA, the CDR3 is TGTGCCAGCAGCTTGGCTGCCCAGCTAGAGCAGTTCTTC. Translated: CASSLAAQLEQFF.

This clonotype was seen at least ten times. V usage is TRBV2 and J usage is TRBJ1-1; tentative D call: TRBD1 (6 bases). The germline V gene has CDR1 SNHLY and CDR2 FYNNEI. V lost 7 bases and J lost 4, with 16 bases in between. The CDR3 totals 14 residues. CDR3 loop: CASKGRAGATEAFF. The DNA of the CDR3 is TGTGCCAGCAAGGGCAGAGCAGGGGCCACTGAAGCTTTCTTT.